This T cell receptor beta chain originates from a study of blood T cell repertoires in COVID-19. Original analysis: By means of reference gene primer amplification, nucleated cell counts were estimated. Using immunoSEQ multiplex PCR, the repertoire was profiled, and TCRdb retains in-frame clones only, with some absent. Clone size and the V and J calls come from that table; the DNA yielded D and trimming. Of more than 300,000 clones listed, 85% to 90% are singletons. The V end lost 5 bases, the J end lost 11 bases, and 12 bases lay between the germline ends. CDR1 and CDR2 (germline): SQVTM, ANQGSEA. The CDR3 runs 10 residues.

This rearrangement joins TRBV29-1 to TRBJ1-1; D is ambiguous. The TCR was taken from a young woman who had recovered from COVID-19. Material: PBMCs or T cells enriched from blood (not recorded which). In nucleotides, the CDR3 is TGCAGCGTTCAGCGGGGTTCGGCTTTCTTT. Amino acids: CSVQRGSAFF.